The 17 T cell receptor beta chains below come from one sample, sequenced in a study of blood T cells in healthy people across ages (dated by TCRdb to about 2015). Preparation of the library involved 5' RACE. Sequencing used an Illumina HiSeq 2500. A second roughly 6 to 11 cycle PCR used a sample-barcoded 5' primer and a J-beta primer mix. TCRdb reran the public reads through fastp at Q25 and MiXCR, keeping productive beta chains. Rows with a matching CDR3 protein are joined into one entry that keeps the most common DNA and genes. This sample has fewer than 950,000 distinct CDR3 sequences in its table, and around 34% of those were observed once. The ten most abundant clones make up approximately 13% of the sample. Material for sequencing was blood. These receptors all stem from a man younger than 35 in good health.

The J gene is TRBJ1-1, the V gene TRBV5-1; no reliable D call. Germline loops: CDR1 SGHRS, CDR2 YFSETQ. With 0 bases removed from V and 2 bases from J, the gap between germline ends came to 11 bases. There are 15 residues in the CDR3. For the CDR3, the DNA is TGCGCCAGCAGCTTGGAGTCCACGGCTAACACTGAAGCTTTCTTT. This translates into CASSLESTANTEAFF.

J is TRBJ2-5 and V is TRBV10-2; 8 positions agree with TRBD2. The end of the DNA is better explained by TRBJ2-1, so the J call may be wrong. CDR3 length: 15 amino acids. The germline V gene has CDR1 WSHSY and CDR2 SAAADI. This CDR3 is CASSDGGANQETQFF. The CDR3 nucleotides are TGCGCCAGCAGTGACGGGGGGGCAAACCAAGAGACCCAGTTCTTC.

This clonotype has a single count. A much larger clonotype is one base distant, so this may be a read error. The chain joins TRBV12-3 or TRBV12-4 to TRBJ2-7; D ambiguous. The CDR3 sequence is 14 residues long. V lost 0 bases to trimming and J lost 3 bases, with 9 bases between them. The CDR3 loop reads CASSLATMGYEQYF. In DNA form, the CDR3 reads TGTGCCAGCAGTTTAGCTACCATGGGCTACGAGCAGTACTTC.

The rearrangement links TRBV28 to TRBJ1-2; D gene uncertain. V dropped 10 bases and J dropped 4 bases, with 19 bases sitting between them. The length of the CDR3 is 14 residues. From germline, CDR1 is MDHEN and CDR2 SYDVKM. This CDR3 reads CAIRTGIKGYGYTF. DNA of the CDR3: TGTGCCATCAGGACCGGGATTAAGGGCTATGGCTACACCTTC.

The chain carries TRBV4-1 and TRBJ1-3; 10 bases map to TRBD1. The CDR3 totals 17 residues. Trimming removed 2 bases from V and 4 bases from J; junction bases left unmatched: 8. Germline V gene data show CDR1 as MGHRA and CDR2 as YSYEKL. This CDR3 is CASSQWDRGLSGNTIYF. The CDR3 DNA sequence: TGCGCCAGCAGCCAATGGGACAGGGGTCTTTCCGGAAACACCATATATTTT.

The V gene is TRBV5-1, the J gene TRBJ2-1, with 10 bases fitting TRBD2. The CDR3 is 15 amino acids. J gave up 6 bases and V 4 bases, and 7 bases lay outside the gene matches. Germline CDR1 reads SGHRS; CDR2 reads YFSETQ. The CDR3 nucleotides read TGCGCCAGCAGCCCGCTAGCGGGGGACTTCAATGAGCAGTTCTTC. As protein: CASSPLAGDFNEQFF.

The table lists this clonotype with a few counts. The rearrangement uses TRBV7-2 and TRBJ1-1; D is ambiguous. V was cut by 5 bases and J by 0 bases, with 13 bases left in between. CDR3 length: 15 amino acids. Germline V gene data show CDR1 as SGHTA and CDR2 as FQGNSA. DNA of the CDR3: TGTGCCAGCAGCCCCGAGTTTTTTCTGAACACTGAAGCTTTCTTT. It specifies CASSPEFFLNTEAFF.

CDR3 DNA sequence: TGTGCCACCAGCAGAGCCGGCTACCGGACAGGGGACGGGTCACCCCTCCACTTT. Protein product: CATSRAGYRTGDGSPLHF. V usage is TRBV15 and J usage is TRBJ1-6, with 9 bases that match TRBD1. V was pared by 1 base and J by 10 bases, with 14 bases of the junction left unmatched. CDR1 LNHNV and CDR2 YYDKDF come from the germline V gene (reference sequence). The CDR3 loop spans 18 amino acids.

This clonotype turned up a few times. The chain combines TRBV4-3 with TRBJ2-2, with a weak D call TRBD1 (6 bases). CDR1 is LGHNA and CDR2 is YSLEER in the germline V gene. CDR3 length: 18 amino acids. V shed 2 bases and J shed 0 bases, with 16 bases lying between them. CDR3 in amino acids: CASSQSSYGQTNTGELFF. Here the CDR3 DNA reads TGCGCCAGCAGCCAAAGCAGTTACGGACAGACGAACACCGGGGAGCTGTTTTTT.

The chain joins TRBV29-1 to TRBJ2-2; D uncertain. The V end was cut by 2 bases, the J end by 4 bases, with 11 bases between. CDR1 is SQVTM and CDR2 is ANQGSEA in the germline V gene. The CDR3 loop spans 14 amino acids. CDR3 DNA: TGCAGCGTTGAACTGGGCAGAGCCACCGGGGAGCTGTTTTTT. Amino acids: CSVELGRATGELFF.

The chain is built from TRBV28 and TRBJ1-1; D is unresolved. Germline loops: CDR1 MDHEN, CDR2 SYDVKM. There are 14 residues in the CDR3. V was trimmed by 2 bases and J by 5 bases, leaving 12 bases between them. Here the CDR3 DNA reads TGTGCCAGCAGTTTAGTGGGAGGGCTAACTGAAGCTTTCTTT. This gives the protein CASSLVGGLTEAFF.

The chain employs TRBV6-2 or TRBV6-3 and TRBJ2-7; D is perhaps TRBD2 (6 bases). V was pared by 5 bases and J by 1 base, with 18 bases between. The germline V gene has CDR1 MNHEY and CDR2 SVGEGT. CDR3 size: 16 residues. CDR3 in DNA: TGTGCCAGCAGTACGGGTCGAACGGGAGTGTCCTACGAGCAGTACTTC. Protein product: CASSTGRTGVSYEQYF.

On this clonotype: The junction does not match germline at one end; this may be a read error. The chain employs TRBV12-3 or TRBV12-4 and TRBJ1-3, with 10 bases matching TRBD1. The CDR3 is 19 amino acids. The CDR3 here is CASRGPGQGFQSSGNTIYF. DNA of the CDR3: TGTGCCAGCAGGGGGCCGGGACAGGGGTTCCAAAGCTCTGGGAACACCATATATTTT.

The rearrangement uses TRBV4-1 and TRBJ2-5, with D unclear. V lost 1 base and J lost 1, with 7 bases in between. This CDR3 is built from 14 residues. Germline V CDR1 and CDR2: MGHRA, YSYEKL. CDR3 protein: CASSQVQIQETQYF. The CDR3 nucleotides read TGCGCCAGCAGCCAAGTCCAAATCCAAGAGACCCAGTACTTC.

As regards this clonotype: A read error may explain this, as a much larger clone is one base away. The chain uses TRBV12-3 or TRBV12-4 and TRBJ2-1; either TRBD1 or TRBD2 may supply D (5 bases each). TRBJ2-7 explains the end of the DNA better; the J call may be wrong. The CDR3 totals 11 residues. For the CDR3, the DNA is TGTGCCAGCGGGACCTACAATGAGCAGTACTTC. It encodes CASGTYNEQYF.

This clonotype was found a few times. The chain uses TRBV20-1 and TRBJ2-1; 8 bases agree with TRBD1. Germline values: CDR1 DFQATT, CDR2 SNEGSKA (reference sequence). Germline trimming cut 2 bases from V and 9 bases from J; bases unmatched to any gene: 6. This CDR3 spans 13 amino acids. DNA of the CDR3: TGCAGTGCTAGATCGACAGGGGTCAGTGAGCAGTTCTTC. Protein: CSARSTGVSEQFF.

The sample holds a few counts of this clonotype. The rearrangement joins TRBV5-6 to TRBJ1-2, with D unresolved. V shed 1 base and J shed 4 bases, with 8 bases lying between them. In germline, CDR1 is SGHDT, CDR2 YYEEEE. The CDR3 covers 13 residues. CDR3 in amino acids: CASSLSPGYGYTF. The CDR3 DNA reads TGTGCCAGCAGCTTGTCCCCAGGCTATGGCTACACCTTC.